This entry lists 21 T cell receptor beta chains sequenced from one sample in a study of blood T cell repertoires in COVID-19. The table came from immunoSEQ multiplex PCR; TCRdb's copy has only in-frame clones and leaves some out. The sample contains roughly 200,000 clones, about 84% of which appear only once. The sample consisted of peripheral blood. The source is an elderly woman with COVID-19, enrolled during active disease.

V is TRBV4-2 and J is TRBJ1-3; no firm D call. Trimming took 4 bases from V and 0 from J, leaving 19 bases between them. Germline assignment: CDR1 LGHNA and CDR2 YNFKEQ. The CDR3 runs to 18 residues. CDR3 amino acids: CASSPVSGKESSGNTIYF. The CDR3 DNA follows: TGTGCCAGCAGCCCGGTCTCCGGTAAGGAGAGCTCTGGAAACACCATATATTTT.

The chain links TRBV7-2 to TRBJ1-2; D is undetermined. The ends were cut back, 5 bases at V and 6 bases at J, with 10 bases in the middle. Germline V gene data show CDR1 as SGHTA and CDR2 as FQGNSA. There are 12 residues in the CDR3. CDR3 coding DNA: TGTGCCAGCAGCCTTACTCGGGATGGCTACACCTTC. It is translated as CASSLTRDGYTF. Full variable domain (missing parts from reference TRBV7-2 and TRBJ1-2): GAGVSQSPSNKVTEKGKDVELRCDPISGHTALYWYRQSLGQGLEFLIYFQGNSAPDKSGLPSDRFSAERTGGSVSTLTIQRTQQEDSAVYLCASSLTRDGYTFGSGTRLTVV.

The chain recombines TRBV18 with TRBJ2-5; D might be TRBD1 (6 bases). CDR1 and CDR2 from the germline V gene are KGHSH and LQKENI. Trimming shortened V by 3 bases and J by 5 bases, and 7 bases separated the two germline ends. The CDR3 contains 12 residues. Here the CDR3 reads CASSPQGETQYF. Written as DNA, the CDR3 is TGTGCCAGCTCACCCCAGGGGGAGACCCAGTACTTC.

The chain joins TRBV6-5 to TRBJ1-3, with D unclear. The V gene lost 0 bases and the J gene lost 0 bases, with 6 bases spanning the gap. The germline gives CDR1 MNHEY, CDR2 SVGAGI. The CDR3 spans 15 residues. CDR3 sequence: CASSYSQSSGNTIYF. In DNA, the CDR3 is TGTGCCAGCAGTTACTCACAGAGCTCTGGAAACACCATATATTTT.

The chain recombines TRBV3-1 (or the pseudogene TRBV3-2) with TRBJ2-2; 7 positions agree with TRBD2. The CDR3 has 13 residues. The germline gives CDR1 LGHDT, CDR2 YNNKEL (reference sequence). Trimming at V came to 5 bases and at J to 6 bases, leaving 3 bases not matched to a gene. CDR3 nucleotides: TGTGCCAGCAGCTCTCGGGGGGCCGGGGAGCTGTTTTTT. It translates to CASSSRGAGELFF.

In its sample, this clone was seen a few times. The gene calls are TRBV5-5 and TRBJ1-2; D gene uncertain. Trimming took 0 bases from V and 4 from J, leaving 10 bases between them. The CDR3 has 14 residues. CDR1 is SGHKS, CDR2 YYEKEE, per germline (reference sequence). CDR3 nucleotide sequence: TGTGCCAGCAGCTTGGAGTCAGAATTCTATGGCTACACCTTC. Translated, it gives CASSLESEFYGYTF.

The rearrangement links TRBV29-1 to TRBJ2-5; a possible D gene is TRBD2 (6 bases). The CDR3 is 12 amino acids. Trimming cost V 3 bases and J 7 bases, with 12 bases left between them. CDR1 is SQVTM and CDR2 is ANQGSEA in the germline V gene. The CDR3 here is CSVEPGRGTQYF. In DNA form, the CDR3 reads TGCAGCGTTGAGCCGGGGCGGGGGACCCAGTACTTC.

The gene calls are TRBV6-5 and TRBJ2-7; no firm D call. The germline gives CDR1 MNHEY, CDR2 SVGAGI. V lost 6 bases and J lost 6, with 12 bases in between. CDR3 length: 12 amino acids. The CDR3 region has the DNA TGTGCCAGCAGGTCGGCAGCGATCGAGCAGTACTTC. Amino acids: CASRSAAIEQYF.

This chain joins TRBV5-1 and TRBJ2-3; TRBD2 matches 10 bases. Trimming took 0 bases from V and 1 from J; bases not matched to a gene: 8. The CDR3 has 18 residues. Germline loops: CDR1 SGHRS, CDR2 YFSETQ. CDR3: CASSLGTGTSVGTDTQYF. The DNA for the CDR3 is TGCGCCAGCAGCTTGGGGACCGGGACTAGCGTTGGCACAGATACGCAGTATTTT.

The chain joins TRBV19 to TRBJ2-5, with D hard to call. Trimming left V 1 base short and J 2 bases short, with 5 bases between. Per the germline V gene, CDR1 is LNHDA and CDR2 is SQIVND (reference sequence). This CDR3 has 13 amino acids. The CDR3 bases are TGTGCCAGTAGTATAGTCAGGCAAGAGACCCAGTACTTC. This encodes CASSIVRQETQYF.

The chain has TRBV5-8 and TRBJ2-2; possibly TRBD1 for D (6 bases). Trimming left V 0 bases short and J 7 bases short, with 16 bases between. Germline V gene lookup returns CDR1 SGHTS and CDR2 YDEGEE. The CDR3 has 16 amino acids. The CDR3 protein is CASSLAGQGPGGELFF. As DNA, the CDR3 is TGTGCCAGCAGCTTGGCCGGGCAGGGGCCTGGCGGGGAGCTGTTTTTT.

This clone has at least ten counts. The V call is TRBV7-2, the J call TRBJ2-1; TRBD2 aligns across 7 bases. The CDR3 contains 14 residues. V was pared by 6 bases and J by 12 bases, with 14 bases of the junction left unmatched. Germline loops: CDR1 SGHTA, CDR2 FQGNSA. The CDR3 DNA follows: TGTGCCAGCAGTCACACCATCAGCGGGATTGGGCAGTTCTTC. Its protein is CASSHTISGIGQFF.

The rearrangement links TRBV19 to TRBJ1-3, with 8 positions matching TRBD1. There are 14 residues in the CDR3. The V segment lost 7 bases and the J segment 4 bases; nucleotides outside the gene matches: 6. CDR1 LNHDA and CDR2 SQIVND come from the germline V gene (reference sequence). DNA of the CDR3: TGTGCCAGTACTTCTGACAGGGGCGGAAACACCATATATTTT. This sequence encodes CASTSDRGGNTIYF.

The chain recombines TRBV4-1 with TRBJ1-3; the D is unclear. Germline V gene sequence: CDR1 MGHRA, CDR2 YSYEKL. The V end lost 4 bases, the J end lost 0 bases, and 10 bases lay between the germline ends. The CDR3 covers 15 residues. CDR3 bases: TGCGCCAGCAGCCCCGACGGGTACTCTGGAAACACCATATATTTT. Translated, it gives CASSPDGYSGNTIYF.

The V and J genes are TRBV21-1 and TRBJ1-2; TRBD1, the table's D call, was not compared with the DNA. TRBV21-1 counts as a pseudogene. The CDR3 has 17 amino acids. The CDR3 region is CASSKVIGEQGAYGYTF. The DNA of the CDR3 is TGTGCCAGCAGCAAAGTGATAGGGGAACAGGGGGCTTATGGCTACACCTTC.

J is TRBJ1-2 and V is TRBV28; D ambiguous. CDR3 length equals 13 residues. The germline V gene has CDR1 MDHEN and CDR2 SYDVKM. Trimming left V 3 bases short and J 4 bases short, with 9 bases between. The CDR3 spells CASSFPGSYGYTF. The CDR3 bases are TGTGCCAGCAGTTTTCCGGGTAGCTATGGCTACACCTTC.

V gene TRBV11-1 combines with J gene TRBJ1-2; perhaps TRBD1 as D (5 bases). There are 14 residues in the CDR3. The germline V gene has CDR1 SGHAT and CDR2 FQDESV (reference sequence). V was clipped by 5 bases and J by 2 bases, with 12 bases between them. This chain's CDR3 is CASSNNRINYGYTF. The DNA of the CDR3 is TGTGCCAGCAGCAATAACAGGATAAACTATGGCTACACCTTC. Drawing the rest from reference TRBV11-1 and TRBJ1-2, the complete variable domain is EAEVAQSPRYKITEKSQAVAFWCDPISGHATLYWYRQILGQGPELLVQFQDESVVDDSQLPKDRFSAERLKGVDSTLKIQPAELGDSAMYLCASSNNRINYGYTFGSGTRLTVV.

This chain joins TRBV5-1 and TRBJ1-2; 9 nucleotides agree with TRBD1. The length of the CDR3 is 19 residues. V gave up 4 bases and J gave up 4 bases; unmatched junction bases: 20. Germline lookup yields CDR1 SGHRS and CDR2 YFSETQ. The CDR3 region has the DNA TGCGCCAGCAGCCGGCCCGTACAGGGGGCAACCCTGGGATCCTATGGCTACACCTTC. Residues: CASSRPVQGATLGSYGYTF.

This chain uses TRBV10-3 with TRBJ2-7; a possible D gene is TRBD1 (6 bases). The CDR3 is 12 amino acids. V was pared by 6 bases and J by 6 bases, with 12 bases between. CDR1 ENHRY and CDR2 SYGVKD come from the germline V gene. The CDR3 here is CAIRADRSEQYF. The CDR3 coding sequence is TGTGCCATCAGGGCCGACAGGAGCGAGCAGTACTTC.

The chain joins TRBV4-1 to TRBJ1-1; no definite D call. Trimming stripped 4 bases from V and 2 bases from J, with 20 bases between. Looked up from germline, CDR1 is MGHRA and CDR2 is YSYEKL. The CDR3 has 17 amino acids. The CDR3 region has the DNA TGCGCCAGCAGCCTTAGGCAAGGCGGAAATTCAAACACTGAAGCTTTCTTT. Protein sequence: CASSLRQGGNSNTEAFF.

The rearrangement links TRBV3-1 (or the pseudogene TRBV3-2) to TRBJ1-1; no reliable D call. The V gene's germline CDR1 is LGHDT and CDR2 YNNKEL (reference sequence). The V gene lost 4 bases and the J gene lost 0 bases, with 9 bases spanning the gap. CDR3 size: 14 residues. CDR3 amino acids: CASSPEGLNTEAFF. The CDR3 nucleotides read TGTGCCAGCAGCCCCGAGGGATTGAACACTGAAGCTTTCTTT.